The clone carrying this T cell receptor (beta chain) was detected only a few times. Its antigen remains unknown. The conserved closing phenylalanine or tryptophan is absent in this CDR3, likely reflecting a read error. A primer matching the constant region was used to make TCR beta cDNA from 500 to 650 ng of total RNA. Three-round nested multiplex PCR performed with slightly modified ARM-PCR produced the TCR beta libraries. TRBV1-TRBV30 forward primers paired with a C-beta reverse primer were used in the first two PCR rounds, which ran approximately 10 cycles each. Via MiXCR, TCRdb re-called the multiplex PCR reads, giving one row per CDR3 protein. The sample lists roughly 200,000 distinct CDR3 sequences; 85% were seen once. These data are taken from a study of tumor-infiltrating lymphocytes in primary liver carcinoma. Regarding the study as a whole: Appearing in all five tumor regions was true of only about 7.5-24% of top clones. Tumors had a top-250-clone fraction that was significantly higher than blood (p = 0.039).

This CDR3 has 14 residues. CDR1 and CDR2 (germline): MNHNY, SVGAGI (reference sequence). Unsorted bulk tissue of roughly 20-34 mg yielded co-extracted RNA and DNA. The rearrangement links TRBV6-6 to TRBJ2-1; D possibly uses TRBD1 or TRBD2 (5 bases each). The material sequenced was tumor tissue from primary liver carcinoma. The TCR was taken from a middle-aged man with primary liver carcinoma and hepatitis B virus infection. CDR3 loop: CASGYGTADNEQFS. The DNA of the CDR3 is TGTGCCAGCGGTTACGGGACGGCAGACAATGAGCAGTTCTCC.